The rows below give T cell receptor beta chains drawn from one sample of a study of blood T cell repertoires in COVID-19. Libraries were prepared by immunoSEQ multiplex PCR; TCRdb keeps only in-frame clonotypes and omits some of them. Of 290,000 or so clones in the sample, roughly 89% were seen once. Sequenced input: PBMCs or T cells enriched from blood (not recorded which). The source of these receptors is a woman younger than 30 with acute COVID-19. CDR3s include the opening cysteine and the closing phenylalanine or tryptophan. Each record gives: J gene, D gene, clone size, V gene, CDR3 protein, CDR3 DNA. The D gene is left open where the match is weak. Size is omitted from some rows. Given values are once, few, many or a class for expanded clones.

J: TRBJ1-5
D: TRBD1
size: .
V: TRBV19
CDR3: CASSMGQISNQPQHF
DNA: TGTGCCAGTAGTATGGGACAGATTAGCAATCAGCCCCAGCATTTT

J: TRBJ1-6
D: .
size: .
V: TRBV18
CDR3: CASSPPSRAGSPLHF
DNA: TGTGCCAGCTCACCACCGAGCAGGGCCGGTTCACCCCTCCACTTT

J: TRBJ2-7
D: TRBD2
size: .
V: TRBV30
CDR3: CAWSGEGVRVHVGYEQYF
DNA: TGTGCCTGGAGTGGGGAGGGAGTAAGGGTGCACGTTGGATACGAGCAGTACTTC

J: TRBJ2-3
D: .
size: .
V: TRBV7-6
CDR3: CASSSRHRNTDTQYF
DNA: TGTGCCAGCAGCTCCCGACACCGAAACACAGATACGCAGTATTTT

J: TRBJ1-6
D: TRBD1
size: .
V: TRBV7-9
CDR3: CASSLATGVNSPLHF
DNA: TGTGCCAGCAGCTTAGCGACAGGGGTTAATTCACCCCTCCACTTT

J: TRBJ2-5
D: .
size: .
V: TRBV18
CDR3: CASSPGQLGGYQETQYF
DNA: TGTGCCAGCTCACCAGGACAGCTCGGCGGGTACCAAGAGACCCAGTACTTC

J: TRBJ1-1
D: TRBD1
size: .
V: TRBV28
CDR3: CASSSGQGGTEAFF
DNA: TGTGCCAGCAGTTCGGGACAGGGGGGGACTGAAGCTTTCTTT

J: TRBJ1-6
D: TRBD1
size: .
V: TRBV30
CDR3: CAWSVGGGGHYNSPLHF
DNA: TGTGCCTGGAGTGTAGGGGGCGGTGGACATTATAATTCACCCCTCCACTTT

J: TRBJ1-1
D: .
size: few
V: TRBV29-1
CDR3: CSVAGKGNTEAFF
DNA: TGCAGCGTTGCAGGGAAGGGGAACACTGAAGCTTTCTTT

J: TRBJ1-1
D: .
size: .
V: TRBV7-3
CDR3: CASSDPGTEAFF
DNA: TGTGCCAGCTCCGATCCGGGGACTGAAGCTTTCTTT

J: TRBJ1-1
D: TRBD1
size: .
V: TRBV19
CDR3: CASRTGPNTEAFF
DNA: TGTGCCAGTAGGACAGGGCCGAACACTGAAGCTTTCTTT

J: TRBJ2-5
D: TRBD2
size: .
V: TRBV12-3/TRBV12-4
CDR3: CASSPTSGETQYF
DNA: TGTGCCAGCAGCCCGACTAGCGGGGAGACCCAGTACTTC

J: TRBJ1-1
D: .
size: .
V: TRBV19
CDR3: CASSPLWTENTEAFF
DNA: TGTGCCAGTAGTCCGTTGTGGACAGAGAACACTGAAGCTTTCTTT

J: TRBJ2-7
D: .
size: .
V: TRBV10-3
CDR3: CAITLGSGNYEQYF
DNA: TGTGCCATCACCCTCGGTAGCGGCAACTACGAGCAGTACTTC

J: TRBJ2-7
D: .
size: .
V: TRBV7-8
CDR3: CATRGAEGENYEQYF
DNA: TGTGCCACCAGGGGAGCGGAGGGAGAGAATTACGAGCAGTACTTC

J: TRBJ2-2
D: TRBD2
size: .
V: TRBV11-2
CDR3: CASSGLAGVNTGELFF
DNA: TGTGCCAGCAGCGGACTAGCGGGAGTGAACACCGGGGAGCTGTTTTTT

J: TRBJ1-1
D: .
size: .
V: TRBV7-6
CDR3: CASSLEAVGRQLGRGEAFF
DNA: TGTGCCAGCAGCTTAGAAGCTGTGGGACGCCAACTGGGGCGGGGTGAAGCTTTCTTT

J: TRBJ2-5
D: .
size: .
V: TRBV4-1
CDR3: CASSQDPYRRGRETQYF
DNA: TGCGCCAGCAGCCAAGATCCTTATCGAAGAGGGCGGGAGACCCAGTACTTC

J: TRBJ2-5
D: TRBD2
size: .
V: TRBV7-7
CDR3: CASSLGGTRAETQYF
DNA: TGTGCTAGCAGCTTAGGGGGGACTAGAGCGGAGACCCAGTACTTC

J: TRBJ1-2
D: TRBD1
size: .
V: TRBV19
CDR3: CASMWTGGPLGYTF
DNA: TGTGCCAGTATGTGGACAGGGGGCCCACTTGGCTACACCTTC

J: TRBJ2-1
D: .
size: .
V: TRBV3-1/TRBV3-2
CDR3: CASSQGLSGVVFFF
DNA: TGTGCCAGCAGCCAAGGTCTCTCGGGGGTTGTTTTTTTCTTC

J: TRBJ1-2
D: TRBD1
size: .
V: TRBV7-9
CDR3: CASSPRGSGQGGGYTF
DNA: TGTGCCAGCAGCCCAAGAGGTTCGGGACAGGGAGGTGGCTACACCTTC

J: TRBJ2-3
D: .
size: .
V: TRBV19
CDR3: CASSTDRDTGTQYF
DNA: TGTGCCAGTAGTACAGACCGGGACACGGGCACGCAGTATTTT

J: TRBJ2-1
D: TRBD2
size: .
V: TRBV9
CDR3: CASSVGTSGYNEQFF
DNA: TGTGCCAGCAGCGTCGGGACTAGCGGATACAATGAGCAGTTCTTC

J: TRBJ2-7
D: .
size: .
V: TRBV6-6
CDR3: CASSYGTIEQYF
DNA: TGTGCCAGCAGTTACGGTACTATCGAGCAGTACTTC

J: TRBJ2-2
D: .
size: once
V: TRBV30
CDR3: CAWSKGEGFTGELFF
DNA: TGTGCCTGGAGTAAGGGGGAGGGTTTCACCGGGGAGCTGTTTTTT

J: TRBJ1-1
D: .
size: few
V: TRBV7-8
CDR3: CASSFTENTEAFF
DNA: TGTGCCAGCAGCTTCACTGAGAACACTGAAGCTTTCTTT

J: TRBJ2-1
D: TRBD2
size: once
V: TRBV5-4
CDR3: CASSPGPSGKDNEQFF
DNA: TGTGCCAGCAGCCCGGGCCCTAGCGGGAAAGACAATGAGCAGTTCTTC

J: TRBJ2-7
D: TRBD1
size: .
V: TRBV28
CDR3: CASSSRDRGPHEQYF
DNA: TGTGCCAGCAGTTCTCGGGACAGGGGTCCTCACGAGCAGTACTTC

J: TRBJ1-6
D: TRBD1
size: .
V: TRBV28
CDR3: CASSLSDRESSPLHF
DNA: TGTGCCAGCAGTTTATCGGACAGGGAGAGTTCACCCCTCCACTTT

J: TRBJ1-6
D: TRBD1
size: .
V: TRBV7-2
CDR3: CASSLGGQEHSPLHF
DNA: TGTGCCAGCAGCTTAGGGGGACAGGAACATTCACCCCTCCACTTT

J: TRBJ1-5
D: .
size: .
V: TRBV19
CDR3: CASSRSSNQPQHF
DNA: TGTGCCAGTAGTAGGAGCAGCAATCAGCCCCAGCATTTT

J: TRBJ2-1
D: .
size: .
V: TRBV19
CDR3: CASRAGRLASSYNEQFF
DNA: TGTGCCAGTAGGGCAGGGAGGTTGGCGTCCTCCTACAATGAGCAGTTCTTC

J: TRBJ2-7
D: TRBD2
size: once
V: TRBV4-1
CDR3: CASSQEPAGAYEQYF
DNA: TGCGCCAGCAGCCAAGAACCAGCGGGGGCCTACGAGCAGTACTTC